Shown below are 11 T cell receptor beta chains from a single sample sequenced in a study of cytomegalovirus exposure and HLA in healthy donors. PCR employed 60 Vbeta and 13 Jbeta primers. The table came from immunoSEQ multiplex PCR; TCRdb's copy has only in-frame clones and leaves some out. Of roughly 100,000 clones in the sample, approximately 80% were seen once. Specimen: PBMCs. Source of these receptors: a young woman in good health and CMV-seropositive.

In regard to this clone: At one of its ends the junction is not consistent with the germline gene, which may arise from a read error. The V gene is TRBV7-7, the J gene TRBJ2-3; D is perhaps TRBD1 (5 bases). Germline values: CDR1 SSHAT, CDR2 FNYEAQ (reference sequence). This CDR3 is 15 amino acids long. DNA of the CDR3: TGTGCTAGCAGCCGAACAGGCCTCGGCACAGATACGCAGTATTTT. Its protein is CASSRTGLGTDTQYF. Filled out from reference TRBV7-7 and TRBJ2-3, the complete variable domain reads GAGVSQSPRYKVTKRGQDVTLRCDPISSHATLYWYQQALGQGPEFLTYFNYEAQPDKSGLPSDRFSAERPEGSISTLTIQRTEQRDSAMYRCASSRTGLGTDTQYFGPGTRLTVL.

The count of this clone is one. The chain combines TRBV15 with TRBJ2-5; 8 positions agree with TRBD1. V lost 7 bases, J lost 4 bases, and 8 bases stayed unmatched. The CDR3 is 14 amino acids. The germline V gene has CDR1 LNHNV and CDR2 YYDKDF (reference sequence). The CDR3 is CATNPRTGLETQYF. The CDR3 bases are TGTGCCACCAACCCCCGGACAGGGTTAGAGACCCAGTACTTC.

The gene calls are TRBV30 and TRBJ1-5, with 11 bases fitting TRBD1. Per germline, CDR1 GTSNPN and CDR2 SVGIG (reference sequence). V trimming: 1 base; J trimming: 7 bases; junction bases outside the gene matches: 3. The CDR3 sequence is 14 residues long. The CDR3 DNA sequence: TGTGCCTGGAGTGGAGGGACAGGGGGACAGCCCCAGCATTTT. Its translation: CAWSGGTGGQPQHF.

There are a few counts of this clone. The chain joins TRBV5-1 to TRBJ1-3; the D is unclear. CDR1 SGHRS and CDR2 YFSETQ come from the germline V gene. Trimming cost V 2 bases and J 0 bases, with 6 bases left between them. CDR3 length: 14 amino acids. CDR3 DNA: TGCGCCAGCAGCTTATACAGCTCTGGAAACACCATATATTTT. Translation: CASSLYSSGNTIYF.

V is TRBV2 and J is TRBJ2-7; D possibly corresponds to TRBD2 (5 bases). The germline V gene has CDR1 SNHLY and CDR2 FYNNEI. Trimming took 2 bases from V and 2 from J, leaving 13 bases between them. The CDR3 spans 15 residues. The CDR3 is CASSEIRGVPYEQYF. DNA of the CDR3: TGTGCCAGCAGTGAAATCCGGGGAGTACCCTACGAGCAGTACTTC.

The chain carries TRBV5-6 and TRBJ2-5; D uncertain. Germline CDR1 is SGHDT and CDR2 is YYEEEE. The CDR3 totals 11 residues. The ends were cut back, 1 base at V and 5 bases at J, with 3 bases in the middle. The CDR3 loop reads CASSLQETQYF. The CDR3 coding sequence is TGTGCCAGCAGCTTGCAGGAGACCCAGTACTTC. The variable domain in full, with the rest retrieved from reference TRBV5-6 and TRBJ2-5, is DAGVTQSPTHLIKTRGQQVTLRCSPKSGHDTVSWYQQALGQGPQFIFQYYEEEERQRGNFPDRFSGHQFPNYSSELNVNALLLGDSALYLCASSLQETQYFGPGTRLLVL.

The chain has TRBV27 and TRBJ1-6; 8 bases align to TRBD1. CDR1 is MNHEY, CDR2 SMNVEV, per germline (reference sequence). The CDR3 contains 14 residues. Germline trimming cut 8 bases from V and 10 bases from J; bases unmatched to any gene: 10. In DNA, the CDR3 is TGTGCCAGCGCGACAGGGGAGCTAAGGTCACCCCTCCACTTT. Its translation is CASATGELRSPLHF.

The chain couples TRBV9 to TRBJ2-2, with TRBD1 matching over 7 bases. The germline CDR1 and CDR2 sequences are SGDLS and YYNGEE. This CDR3 region has 16 residues. Trimming took 0 bases from V and 3 from J; bases not matched to a gene: 5. The CDR3 nucleotides read TGTGCCAGCAGCGTAGAAACAGGGGCGTACACCGGGGAGCTGTTTTTT. This codes for CASSVETGAYTGELFF. The full variable domain, with the rest looked up from reference TRBV9 and TRBJ2-2, is DSGVTQTPKHLITATGQRVTLRCSPRSGDLSVYWYQQSLDQGLQFLIQYYNGEERAKGNILERFSAQQFPDLHSELNLSSLELGDSALYFCASSVETGAYTGELFFGEGSRLTVL.

V usage is TRBV6-5 and J usage is TRBJ2-7; weak D call: TRBD1 (6 bases). Germline CDR1 MNHEY, CDR2 SVGAGI. This CDR3 comprises 14 residues. V was shortened by 3 bases and J by 3 bases, with 12 bases between the two germline ends. CDR3 region: CASSYTGKGYEQYF. CDR3 DNA sequence: TGTGCCAGCAGTTATACAGGGAAGGGCTACGAGCAGTACTTC.

The V and J genes are TRBV5-6 and TRBJ2-7; TRBD2 matches at 15 bases. The CDR3 spans 16 residues. The germline V gene encodes CDR1 SGHDT and CDR2 YYEEEE. With 3 bases clipped from V and 5 bases from J, the junction kept 6 bases outside the gene matches. CDR3: CASSWGTSGRQDEQYF. The DNA for the CDR3 is TGTGCCAGCAGCTGGGGGACTAGCGGGAGGCAGGACGAGCAGTACTTC.

This clone appeared once. The chain joins TRBV9 to TRBJ2-1; the D is unclear. V lost 0 bases, J lost 2 bases, and 9 bases lay in between. This CDR3 has 15 residues. Germline V CDR1 and CDR2: SGDLS, YYNGEE. As DNA, the CDR3 is TGTGCCAGCAGCGTAGAGTTAGTGGCCTACAATGAGCAGTTCTTC. Amino acids: CASSVELVAYNEQFF.